Listed here is a single TCR beta chain. The specificity of this receptor is unknown. Nothing much larger sits one base from this clone, and base qualities are not available. The CDR3 regions of human TCRbeta chains were subjected to immunosequencing. As for the original processing: TCRs in the repertoires were compared against a reference library of SARS-CoV-2-specific TCRs that had been generated with the MIRA antigen-specificity platform. Breadth was defined as the fraction of unique TCRs that were SARS-CoV-2-associated, and depth was defined as the fraction of total T cells that were SARS-CoV-2-associated. Each spike-specific TCR was assigned to its reactive spike region and to a CD4 or CD8 class using the MIRA data. Log10-transformed breadth and depth values were compared by one-way ANOVA with Sidak's multiple comparisons tests. TCRdb carries this immuneACCESS record with in-frame sequences only. Its versions omit some clonotypes, under half of them owing to an unresolved V gene in the studies checked, with the rest unexplained. V and J calls and clone size follow that table, whereas D and trimming were derived from the DNA. The sample table contains around 140,000 clones; only one count was recorded for 89% of them. The top ten clonotypes cover about 6% of the sample.

These data come from a study of T cell responses to AZD1222 COVID-19 vaccine (dated by TCRdb to the early 2020s). Describing the broader study: AZD1222 recipients whose second dose came at about 4 weeks and those whose second dose came at about 12 weeks were combined into one group, since spike-specific TCR depth and breadth did not differ between the two schedules. A total of roughly 240 trial participants underwent TCR sequencing, of whom some 210 received two doses of AZD1222 and some 25 received two doses of the MenACWY control vaccine. Trial participants were enrolled into age subgroups of 18-55, 56-69 and 70-plus years, which contained about 150, 28 and 57 TCR-sequenced participants, respectively. The investigation overall reported the following: Conclusions about previously exposed vaccinees are limited, since just six AZD1222 recipients were seropositive for SARS-CoV-2 at baseline. CD4 TCRs associated with the vaccine covered the entire spike protein, and the dominant responses were in regions 160-218 and 743-854. Because no samples from the day 14 peak response were available, repertoires could be characterized only after the peak T cell response. In the small 56-69-year group, the increase in depth fell short of significance, most likely because of low power. Most participants were white British and females outnumbered males, and the authors suggested that clonal diversity may have been underestimated. Epitopes outside the regions mutated in the B.1.351 and B.1.1.7 variants were reportedly recognized by nearly half of the unique spike-specific TCRs. A significant rise in spike-specific TCR breadth and depth was observed after two AZD1222 doses relative to day 0 and relative to MenACWY recipients.

At the junction V is shortened by 2 bases and J by 0 bases, with 14 bases in between. The CDR3 has 17 amino acids, counting the end cysteine and phenylalanine. Only CDR3 DNA is held: 51 bases, read in frame from base 1. For CDR1 and CDR2, the germline V gene lists ENHRY and SYGVKD. What this sample's time point label stands for: baseline before first vaccination. Samples from vaccinated people were obtained from the UK trials COV001 and COV002, which included a single-blind randomized controlled phase 2/3 trial of AZD1222 (ChAdOx1 nCoV-19) in healthy adults. For TCRbeta chain sequencing, PBMC samples from trial participants were taken at day 0 and at day 28 after the second dose.

The sequence links TRBV10-3 to TRBJ1-3; the D gene is possibly TRBD1, with 5 bases matching. The source was peripheral blood, collected on day 0 of AZD1222 vaccination. The TCR sequence derives from an adult in good health. The CDR3 loop reads CAISEPIGRGSGNTIYF. The sequenced DNA: TGTGCCATCAGTGAGCCCATCGGAAGGGGCTCTGGAAACACCATATATTTT.